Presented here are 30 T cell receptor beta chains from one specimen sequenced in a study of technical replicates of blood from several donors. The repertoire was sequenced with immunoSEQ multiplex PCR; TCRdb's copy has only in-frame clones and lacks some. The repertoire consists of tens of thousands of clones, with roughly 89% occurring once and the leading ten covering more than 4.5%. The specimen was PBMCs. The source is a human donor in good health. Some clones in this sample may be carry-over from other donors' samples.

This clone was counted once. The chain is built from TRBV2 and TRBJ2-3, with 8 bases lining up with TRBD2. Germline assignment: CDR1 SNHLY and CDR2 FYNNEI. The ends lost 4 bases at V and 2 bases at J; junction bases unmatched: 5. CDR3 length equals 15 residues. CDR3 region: CASSVTSGYTDTQYF. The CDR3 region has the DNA TGTGCCAGCAGTGTAACTAGCGGCTACACAGATACGCAGTATTTT.

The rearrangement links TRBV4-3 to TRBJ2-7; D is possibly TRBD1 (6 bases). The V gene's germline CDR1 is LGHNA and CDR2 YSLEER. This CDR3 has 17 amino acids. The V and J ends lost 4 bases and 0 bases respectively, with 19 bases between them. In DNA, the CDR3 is TGCGCCAGCAGCCTCTCCAGAGTTGGACAGAGCTCCTACGAGCAGTACTTC. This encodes CASSLSRVGQSSYEQYF.

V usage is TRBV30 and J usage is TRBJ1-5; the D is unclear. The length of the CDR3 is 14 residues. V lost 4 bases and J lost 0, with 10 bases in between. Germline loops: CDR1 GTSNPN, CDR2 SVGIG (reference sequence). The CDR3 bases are TGTGCCTGGAATCTGCGTTATAGCAATCAGCCCCAGCATTTT. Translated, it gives CAWNLRYSNQPQHF.

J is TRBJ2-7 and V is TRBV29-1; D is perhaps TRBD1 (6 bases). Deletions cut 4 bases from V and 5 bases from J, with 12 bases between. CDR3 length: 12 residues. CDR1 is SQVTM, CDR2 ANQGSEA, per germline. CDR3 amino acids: CSVVRGIDEQYF. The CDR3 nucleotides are TGCAGCGTTGTCAGGGGCATCGACGAGCAGTACTTC.

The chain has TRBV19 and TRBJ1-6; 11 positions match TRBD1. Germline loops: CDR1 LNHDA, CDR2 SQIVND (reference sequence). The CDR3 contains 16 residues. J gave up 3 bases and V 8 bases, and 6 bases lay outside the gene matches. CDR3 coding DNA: TGTGCCAGTCGGACAGGGGGCCTGATCTATAATTCACCCCTCCACTTT. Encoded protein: CASRTGGLIYNSPLHF.

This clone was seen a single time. The CDR3 region is CAWSIGSSNEQFF. In nucleotides, the CDR3 is TGTGCCTGGAGCATCGGGAGTTCCAATGAGCAGTTCTTC. The chain employs TRBV30 and TRBJ2-1; TRBD2 is a possible D gene (6 bases). Germline V gives CDR1 GTSNPN, CDR2 SVGIG (reference sequence). The CDR3 loop spans 13 amino acids. Trimming took off 3 bases at V and 6 bases at J, with 12 bases between the two ends.

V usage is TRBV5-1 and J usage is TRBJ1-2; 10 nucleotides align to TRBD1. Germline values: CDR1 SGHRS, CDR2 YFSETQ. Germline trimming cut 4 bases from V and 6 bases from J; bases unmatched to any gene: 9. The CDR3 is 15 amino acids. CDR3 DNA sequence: TGCGCCAGCAGCAACCCCGGGACAGGGGAGGATGGCTACACCTTC. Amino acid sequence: CASSNPGTGEDGYTF.

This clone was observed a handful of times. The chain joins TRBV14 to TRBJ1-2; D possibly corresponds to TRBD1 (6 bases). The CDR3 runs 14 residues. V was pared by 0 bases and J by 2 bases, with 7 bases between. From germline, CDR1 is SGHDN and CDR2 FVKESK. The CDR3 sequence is CASSQDTGNYGYTF. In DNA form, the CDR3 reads TGTGCCAGCAGCCAAGATACAGGGAACTATGGCTACACCTTC. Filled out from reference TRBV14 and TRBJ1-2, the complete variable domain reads EAGVTQFPSHSVIEKGQTVTLRCDPISGHDNLYWYRRVMGKEIKFLLHFVKESKQDESGMPNNRFLAERTGGTYSTLKVQPAELEDSGVYFCASSQDTGNYGYTFGSGTRLTVV.

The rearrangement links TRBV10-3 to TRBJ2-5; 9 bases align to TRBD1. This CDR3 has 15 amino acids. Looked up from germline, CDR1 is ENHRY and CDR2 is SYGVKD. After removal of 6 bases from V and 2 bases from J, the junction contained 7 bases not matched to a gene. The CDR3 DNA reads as TGTGCCATCAGCTCCGGGACAGGGTCTCAAGAGACCCAGTACTTC. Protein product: CAISSGTGSQETQYF.

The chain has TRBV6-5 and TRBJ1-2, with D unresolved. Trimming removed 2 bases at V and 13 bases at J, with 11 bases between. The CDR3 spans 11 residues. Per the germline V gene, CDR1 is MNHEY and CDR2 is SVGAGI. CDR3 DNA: TGTGCCAGCAGTTACGGGCCGGTCCGCACCTTC. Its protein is CASSYGPVRTF.

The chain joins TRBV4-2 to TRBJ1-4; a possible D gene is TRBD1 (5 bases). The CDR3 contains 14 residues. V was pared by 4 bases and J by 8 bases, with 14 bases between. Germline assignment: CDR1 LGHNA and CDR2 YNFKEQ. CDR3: CASSLGGVGEKLFF. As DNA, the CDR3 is TGTGCCAGCAGCCTGGGGGGGGTCGGAGAAAAACTGTTTTTT.

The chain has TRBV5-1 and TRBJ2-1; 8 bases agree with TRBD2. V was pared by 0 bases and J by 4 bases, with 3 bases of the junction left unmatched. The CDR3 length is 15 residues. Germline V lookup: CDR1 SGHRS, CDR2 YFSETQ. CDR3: CASSLEAGEYNEQFF. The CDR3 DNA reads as TGCGCCAGCAGCTTGGAAGCGGGAGAGTACAATGAGCAGTTCTTC.

The CDR3 reads CASSKWAGTDTQYF. CDR3 nucleotide sequence: TGTGCCAGCAGTAAGTGGGCGGGGACAGATACGCAGTATTTT. The V gene is TRBV5-6, the J gene TRBJ2-3, with D perhaps TRBD2 (6 bases). The germline V and J ends were trimmed by 5 bases and 3 bases, with 13 bases remaining between them. CDR1 and CDR2 from the germline V gene are SGHDT and YYEEEE. There are 14 residues in the CDR3.

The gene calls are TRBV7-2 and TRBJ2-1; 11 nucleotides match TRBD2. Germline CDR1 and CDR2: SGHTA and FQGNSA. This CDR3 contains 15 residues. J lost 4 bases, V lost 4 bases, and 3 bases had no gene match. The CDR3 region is CASSSSGRQYNEQFF. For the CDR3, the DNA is TGTGCCAGCAGCTCTAGCGGGAGGCAGTACAATGAGCAGTTCTTC.

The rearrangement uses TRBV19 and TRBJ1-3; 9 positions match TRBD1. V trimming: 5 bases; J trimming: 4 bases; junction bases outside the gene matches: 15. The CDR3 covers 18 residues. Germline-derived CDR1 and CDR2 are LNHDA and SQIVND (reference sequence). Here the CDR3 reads CASSPWGQGLSRGNTIYF. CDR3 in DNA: TGTGCCAGTAGTCCATGGGGACAGGGCCTGTCGCGAGGAAACACCATATATTTT.

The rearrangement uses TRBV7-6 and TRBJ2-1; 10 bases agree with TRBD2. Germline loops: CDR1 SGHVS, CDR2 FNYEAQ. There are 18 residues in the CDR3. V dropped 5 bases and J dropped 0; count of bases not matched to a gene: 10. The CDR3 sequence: CASSQTLAGELSYNEQFF. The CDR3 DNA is TGTGCCAGCAGCCAGACCCTAGCGGGAGAGCTCTCCTACAATGAGCAGTTCTTC.

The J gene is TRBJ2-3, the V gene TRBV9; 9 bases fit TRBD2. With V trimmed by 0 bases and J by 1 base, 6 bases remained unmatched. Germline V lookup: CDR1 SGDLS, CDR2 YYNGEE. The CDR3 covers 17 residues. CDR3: CASSVAIVAGGTDTQYF. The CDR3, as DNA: TGTGCCAGCAGCGTAGCGATAGTAGCGGGGGGCACAGATACGCAGTATTTT.

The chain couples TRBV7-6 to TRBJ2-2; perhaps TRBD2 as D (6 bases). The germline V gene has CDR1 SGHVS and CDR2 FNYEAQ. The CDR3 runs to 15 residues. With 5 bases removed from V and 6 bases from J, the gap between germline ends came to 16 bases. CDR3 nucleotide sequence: TGTGCCAGCAGCGAAATGGAGGGTTTCCCCGGGGAGCTGTTTTTT. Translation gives CASSEMEGFPGELFF.

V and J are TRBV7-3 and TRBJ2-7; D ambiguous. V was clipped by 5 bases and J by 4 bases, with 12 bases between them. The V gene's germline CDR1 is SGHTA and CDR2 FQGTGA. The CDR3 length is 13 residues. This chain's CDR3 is CASSLIPGYEQYF. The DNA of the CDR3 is TGTGCCAGCAGCCTTATTCCAGGATACGAGCAGTACTTC.

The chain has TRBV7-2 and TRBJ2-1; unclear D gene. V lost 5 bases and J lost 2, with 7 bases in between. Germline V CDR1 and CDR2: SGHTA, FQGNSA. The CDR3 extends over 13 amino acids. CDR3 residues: CASSVFAYNEQFF. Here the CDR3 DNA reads TGTGCCAGCAGCGTCTTCGCCTACAATGAGCAGTTCTTC.

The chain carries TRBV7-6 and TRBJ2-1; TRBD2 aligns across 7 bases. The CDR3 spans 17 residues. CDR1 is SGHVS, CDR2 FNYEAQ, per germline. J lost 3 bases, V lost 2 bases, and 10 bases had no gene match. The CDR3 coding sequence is TGTGCCAGCAGCTTATTTGAGCGGGAACAGCGCTACAATGAGCAGTTCTTC. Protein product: CASSLFEREQRYNEQFF.

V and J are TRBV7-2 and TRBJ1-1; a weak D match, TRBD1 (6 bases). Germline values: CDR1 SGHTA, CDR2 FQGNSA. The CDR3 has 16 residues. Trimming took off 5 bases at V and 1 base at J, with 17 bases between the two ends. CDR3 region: CASSPRRQAANTEAFF. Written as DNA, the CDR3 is TGTGCCAGCAGCCCCCGCCGACAGGCCGCGAACACTGAAGCTTTCTTT.

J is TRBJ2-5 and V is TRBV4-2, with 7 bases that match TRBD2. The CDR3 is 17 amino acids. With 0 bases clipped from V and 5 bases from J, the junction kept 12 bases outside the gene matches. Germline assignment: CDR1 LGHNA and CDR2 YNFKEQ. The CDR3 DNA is TGTGCCAGCAGCCAAGAATCCGGGGGAGGGCCACGGGAGACCCAGTACTTC. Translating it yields CASSQESGGGPRETQYF.

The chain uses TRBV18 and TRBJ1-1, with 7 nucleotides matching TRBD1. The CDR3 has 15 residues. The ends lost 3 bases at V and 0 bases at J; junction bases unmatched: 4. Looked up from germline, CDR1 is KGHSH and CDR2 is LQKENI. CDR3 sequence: CASSPQDRMNTEAFF. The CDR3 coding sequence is TGTGCCAGCTCACCTCAGGACAGGATGAACACTGAAGCTTTCTTT.

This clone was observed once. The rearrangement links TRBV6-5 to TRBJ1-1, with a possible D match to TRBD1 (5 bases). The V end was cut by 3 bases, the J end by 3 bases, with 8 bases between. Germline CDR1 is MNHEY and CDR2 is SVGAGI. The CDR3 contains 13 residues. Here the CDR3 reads CASSYQGYTEAFF. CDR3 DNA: TGTGCCAGCAGTTATCAGGGCTACACTGAAGCTTTCTTT.

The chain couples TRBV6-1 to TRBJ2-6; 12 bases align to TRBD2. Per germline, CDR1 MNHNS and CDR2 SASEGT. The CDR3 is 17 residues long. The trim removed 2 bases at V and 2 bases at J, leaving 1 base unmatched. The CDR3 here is CASSERLAGAGANVLTF. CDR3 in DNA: TGTGCCAGCAGTGAAAGACTAGCGGGAGCTGGGGCCAACGTCCTGACTTTC.

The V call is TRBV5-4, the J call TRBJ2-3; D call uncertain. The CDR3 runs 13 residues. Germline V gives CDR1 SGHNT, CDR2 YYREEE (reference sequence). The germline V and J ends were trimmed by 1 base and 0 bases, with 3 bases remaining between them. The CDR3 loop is CASSLQSTDTQYF. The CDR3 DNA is TGTGCCAGCAGCTTGCAAAGCACAGATACGCAGTATTTT.

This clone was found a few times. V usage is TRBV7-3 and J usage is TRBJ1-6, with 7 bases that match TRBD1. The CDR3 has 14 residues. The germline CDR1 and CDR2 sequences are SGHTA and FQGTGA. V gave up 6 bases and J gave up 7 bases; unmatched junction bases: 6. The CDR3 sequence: CASSRDSPNSPLHF. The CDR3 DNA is TGTGCCAGCAGTAGGGACAGCCCCAATTCACCCCTCCACTTT.

The CDR3 sequence is CASSFGGARNTEAFF. CDR3 bases: TGTGCCAGCAGCTTTGGAGGGGCGCGTAACACTGAAGCTTTCTTT. This chain links TRBV13 with TRBJ1-1; maybe TRBD1 (5 bases). V lost 3 bases and J lost 2, with 13 bases in between. Per the germline V gene, CDR1 is PRHDT and CDR2 is FYEKMQ (reference sequence). This CDR3 contains 15 residues.

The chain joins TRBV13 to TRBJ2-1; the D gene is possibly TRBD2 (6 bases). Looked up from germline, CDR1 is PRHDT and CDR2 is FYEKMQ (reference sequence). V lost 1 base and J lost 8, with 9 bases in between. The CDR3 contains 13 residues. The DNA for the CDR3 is TGTGCCAGCAGCTTAGCCAGGGACTATGAGCAGTTCTTC. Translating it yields CASSLARDYEQFF.